What follows describes a single TCR beta chain. The CDR3 contains 13 residues. CDR1 and CDR2 from the germline V gene are MDHEN and SYDVKM. Trimming left V 10 bases short and J 7 bases short, with 14 bases between. Here immunoSEQ multiplex PCR was the method, and the copy in TCRdb shows in-frame clones only, minus some. This table holds approximately 97,000 clones, over 75% found once. This sample was included in a study of blood T cell repertoires in COVID-19. Overall study context: COVID-19 samples, acute and convalescent, were from the United States, Italy and Spain. T cells, B-cell-depleted T cells, or PBMCs provided the cDNA or gDNA that served as material.

The chain couples TRBV28 to TRBJ1-6; D might be TRBD1 (6 bases). The sequencing sample was made of peripheral blood. The origin of this receptor is a human donor in a cohort sampled during active COVID-19. Written as DNA, the CDR3 is TGTGCCACCTCACAGGGAAACAATTCACCCCTCCACTTT. This codes for CATSQGNNSPLHF.